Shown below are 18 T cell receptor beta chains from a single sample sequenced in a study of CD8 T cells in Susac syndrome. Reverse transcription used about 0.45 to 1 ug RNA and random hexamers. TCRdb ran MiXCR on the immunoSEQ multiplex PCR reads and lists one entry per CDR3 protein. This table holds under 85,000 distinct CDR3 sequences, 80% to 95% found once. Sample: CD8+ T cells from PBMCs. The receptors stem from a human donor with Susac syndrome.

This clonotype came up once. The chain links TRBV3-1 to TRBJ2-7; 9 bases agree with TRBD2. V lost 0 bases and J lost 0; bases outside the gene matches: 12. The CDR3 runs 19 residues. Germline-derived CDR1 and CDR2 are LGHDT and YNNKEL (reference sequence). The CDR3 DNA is TGTGCCAGCAGCCAAGATTGGTTCAGCGGGAGGACCCGCTCCTACGAGCAGTACTTC. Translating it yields CASSQDWFSGRTRSYEQYF.

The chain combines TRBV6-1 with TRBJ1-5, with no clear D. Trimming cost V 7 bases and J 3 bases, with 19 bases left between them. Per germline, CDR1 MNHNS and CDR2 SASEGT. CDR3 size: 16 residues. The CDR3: CASTKNPLGNNQPQHF. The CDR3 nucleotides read TGTGCCAGCACCAAAAACCCCTTAGGCAACAATCAGCCCCAGCATTTT.

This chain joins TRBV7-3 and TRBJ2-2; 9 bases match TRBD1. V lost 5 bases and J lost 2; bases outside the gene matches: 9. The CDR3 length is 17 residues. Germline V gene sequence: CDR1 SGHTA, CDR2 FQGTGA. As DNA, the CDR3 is TGTGCCAGCAGCCGAACCGGGACAGGGATTAACACCGGGGAGCTGTTTTTT. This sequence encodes CASSRTGTGINTGELFF.

The CDR3 nucleotides are TGTGCCAGCAGCTTACTAGCGGGAAAGTGGAATGAGCAGTTCTTC. Encoded protein: CASSLLAGKWNEQFF. The V and J genes are TRBV7-2 and TRBJ2-1; TRBD2 aligns across 9 bases. CDR1 is SGHTA, CDR2 FQGNSA, per germline. The length of the CDR3 is 15 residues. V gave up 2 bases and J gave up 7 bases; unmatched junction bases: 6.

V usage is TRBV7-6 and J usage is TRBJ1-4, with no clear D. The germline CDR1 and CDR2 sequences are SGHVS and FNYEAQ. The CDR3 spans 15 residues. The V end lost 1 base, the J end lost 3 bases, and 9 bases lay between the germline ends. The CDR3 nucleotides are TGTGCCAGCAGCTTAGAGCCGGACCCTAATGAAAAACTGTTTTTT. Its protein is CASSLEPDPNEKLFF. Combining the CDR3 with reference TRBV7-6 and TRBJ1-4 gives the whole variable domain GAGVSQSPRYKVTKRGQDVALRCDPISGHVSLYWYRQALGQGPEFLTYFNYEAQQDKSGLPNDRFSAERPEGSISTLTIQRTEQRDSAMYRCASSLEPDPNEKLFFGSGTQLSVL.

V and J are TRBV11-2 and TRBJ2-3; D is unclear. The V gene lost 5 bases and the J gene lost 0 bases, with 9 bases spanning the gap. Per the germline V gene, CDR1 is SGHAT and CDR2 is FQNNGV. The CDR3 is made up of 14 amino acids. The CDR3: CASSPVASTDTQYF. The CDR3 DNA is TGTGCCAGCAGCCCCGTAGCTAGCACAGATACGCAGTATTTT.

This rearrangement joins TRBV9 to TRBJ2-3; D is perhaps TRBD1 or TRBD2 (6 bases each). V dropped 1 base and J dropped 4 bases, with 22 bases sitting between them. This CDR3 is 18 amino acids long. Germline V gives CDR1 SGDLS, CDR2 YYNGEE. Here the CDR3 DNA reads TGTGCCAGCAGCGTAAAAGGATTGTGGGGGGCCTTACCAGATACGCAGTATTTT. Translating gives CASSVKGLWGALPDTQYF. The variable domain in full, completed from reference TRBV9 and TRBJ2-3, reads DSGVTQTPKHLITATGQRVTLRCSPRSGDLSVYWYQQSLDQGLQFLIQYYNGEERAKGNILERFSAQQFPDLHSELNLSSLELGDSALYFCASSVKGLWGALPDTQYFGPGTRLTVL.

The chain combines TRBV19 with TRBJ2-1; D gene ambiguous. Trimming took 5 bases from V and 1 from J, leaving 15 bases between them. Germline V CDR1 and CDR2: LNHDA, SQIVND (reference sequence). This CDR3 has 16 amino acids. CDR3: CASSPDLANSYNEQFF. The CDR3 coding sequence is TGTGCCAGTAGTCCCGACCTGGCGAATTCCTACAATGAGCAGTTCTTC.

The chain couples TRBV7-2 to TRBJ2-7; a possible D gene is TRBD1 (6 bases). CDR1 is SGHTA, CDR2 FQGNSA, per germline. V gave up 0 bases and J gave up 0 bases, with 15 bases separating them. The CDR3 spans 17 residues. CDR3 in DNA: TGTGCCAGCAGCTTAGCGCTCTCAGGGGCCTACTCCTACGAGCAGTACTTC. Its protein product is CASSLALSGAYSYEQYF.

The CDR3 loop reads CASSRQGMPYEQYF. The CDR3 DNA is TGTGCCAGCAGCCGACAGGGGATGCCCTACGAGCAGTACTTC. The rearrangement joins TRBV28 to TRBJ2-7, with TRBD1 matching 8 bases. Per germline, CDR1 MDHEN and CDR2 SYDVKM. J lost 2 bases, V lost 6 bases, and 6 bases had no gene match. The CDR3 is 14 residues long.

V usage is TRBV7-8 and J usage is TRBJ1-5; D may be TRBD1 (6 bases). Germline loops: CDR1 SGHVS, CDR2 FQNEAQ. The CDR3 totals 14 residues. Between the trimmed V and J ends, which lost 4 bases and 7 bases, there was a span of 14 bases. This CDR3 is CASSSLPGEQPQHF. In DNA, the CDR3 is TGTGCCAGCAGCTCGCTACCAGGGGAACAGCCCCAGCATTTT.

For the CDR3, the DNA is TGTGCCACCAGCAGAGGACAGGGGGCTCCCTACGAGCAGTACTTC. It translates to CATSRGQGAPYEQYF. The gene calls are TRBV15 and TRBJ2-7; 10 positions agree with TRBD1. This CDR3 has 15 amino acids. V gave up 1 base and J gave up 2 bases; unmatched junction bases: 2. Germline assignment: CDR1 LNHNV and CDR2 YYDKDF (reference sequence).

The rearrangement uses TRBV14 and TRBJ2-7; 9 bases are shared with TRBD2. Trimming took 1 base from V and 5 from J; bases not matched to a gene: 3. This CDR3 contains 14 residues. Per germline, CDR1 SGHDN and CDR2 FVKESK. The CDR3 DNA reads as TGTGCCAGCAGCCAAGGCGGGAGGGGGAACGAGCAGTACTTC. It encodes CASSQGGRGNEQYF.

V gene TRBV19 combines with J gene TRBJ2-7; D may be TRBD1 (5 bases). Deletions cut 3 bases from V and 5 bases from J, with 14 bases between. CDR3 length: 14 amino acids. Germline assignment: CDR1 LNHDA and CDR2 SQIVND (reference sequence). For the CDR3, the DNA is TGTGCCAGTAGTATCCAGGGTCCCATAAACGAGCAGTACTTC. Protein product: CASSIQGPINEQYF.

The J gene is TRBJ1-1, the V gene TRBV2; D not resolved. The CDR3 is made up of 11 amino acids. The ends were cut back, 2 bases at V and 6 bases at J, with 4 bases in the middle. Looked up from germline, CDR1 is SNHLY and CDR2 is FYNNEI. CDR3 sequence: CASSEHPEAFF. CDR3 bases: TGTGCCAGCAGTGAACATCCTGAAGCTTTCTTT. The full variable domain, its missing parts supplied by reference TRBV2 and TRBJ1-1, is EPEVTQTPSHQVTQMGQEVILRCVPISNHLYFYWYRQILGQKVEFLVSFYNNEISEKSEIFDDQFSVERPDGSNFTLKIRSTKLEDSAMYFCASSEHPEAFFGQGTRLTVV.

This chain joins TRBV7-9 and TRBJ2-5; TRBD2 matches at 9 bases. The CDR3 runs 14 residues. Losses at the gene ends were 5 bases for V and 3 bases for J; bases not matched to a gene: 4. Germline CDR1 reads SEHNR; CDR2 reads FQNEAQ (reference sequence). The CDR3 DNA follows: TGTGCCAGCAGCCCGCGGGGGGGGGAAGAGACCCAGTACTTC. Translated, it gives CASSPRGGEETQYF.

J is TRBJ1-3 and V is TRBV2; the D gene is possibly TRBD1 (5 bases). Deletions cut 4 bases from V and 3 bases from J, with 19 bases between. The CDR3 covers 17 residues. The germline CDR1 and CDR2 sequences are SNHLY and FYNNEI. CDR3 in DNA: TGTGCCAGCAGTGTCAGGGACGCGTTATCGATTGGAAACACCATATATTTT. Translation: CASSVRDALSIGNTIYF.

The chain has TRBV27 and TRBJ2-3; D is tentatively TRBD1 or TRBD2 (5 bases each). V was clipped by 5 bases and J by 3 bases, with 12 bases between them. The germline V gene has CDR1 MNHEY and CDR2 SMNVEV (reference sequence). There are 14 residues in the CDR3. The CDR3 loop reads CASSHGTETDTQYF. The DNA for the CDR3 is TGTGCCAGCAGTCACGGGACGGAGACAGATACGCAGTATTTT.